This T cell receptor beta chain was captured in a study of cytomegalovirus exposure and HLA in healthy donors. Trimming stripped 3 bases from V and 4 bases from J, with 11 bases between. Germline V gene data show CDR1 as SGHNT and CDR2 as YYREEE (reference sequence). CDR3 length: 15 residues. PCR used 60 Vbeta primers and 13 Jbeta primers. The data were produced by immunoSEQ multiplex PCR, yet TCRdb's version contains in-frame clones alone and is incomplete. The sample has 180,000 or so clones; around four fifths are singletons. The sequencing sample was made of PBMCs. This chain uses TRBV5-4 with TRBJ2-6, with a possible D match to TRBD1 (5 bases). This receptor was identified in a man between 18 and 29 years old in good health and CMV-seronegative. The CDR3, as DNA: TGTGCCAGCAGCTCCTGGGGCTCCGGGGCCAACGTCCTGACTTTC. Protein product: CASSSWGSGANVLTF.